A single sample is the source of the 28 T cell receptor beta chains below, sequenced in a study of blood T cell repertoires in COVID-19 (dated by TCRdb to the early 2020s). Receptor amplification or capture employed the immunoSEQ multiplex PCR assay. TCRdb took this table from immuneACCESS and kept in-frame rearrangements with V and J called. Such tables lack part of the clones; where checked against another copy, unresolved V genes explain under half of the gap, and the rest is unexplained. In this sample the table shows approximately 250,000 clones, 88% of which occur a single time. 1% to 1.5% of the sample comes from the top ten. The sample consisted of PBMCs or T cells enriched from blood (not recorded which). These receptors were taken from a woman aged 40 to 50 with acute COVID-19.

This clone was picked up one time. V usage is TRBV7-9 and J usage is TRBJ2-1; the match to TRBD2 covers 9 bases. Losses at the gene ends were 1 base for V and 7 bases for J; bases not matched to a gene: 8. CDR1 is SEHNR and CDR2 is FQNEAQ in the germline V gene (reference sequence). The CDR3 totals 16 residues. CDR3 loop: CASSLGGLALVNEQFF. CDR3 in DNA: TGTGCCAGCAGCTTAGGGGGACTAGCCCTAGTTAATGAGCAGTTCTTC.

The rearrangement uses TRBV13 and TRBJ2-7, with 7 bases identical to TRBD1. Germline V CDR1 and CDR2: PRHDT, FYEKMQ (reference sequence). J gave up 6 bases and V 0 bases, and 5 bases lay outside the gene matches. The CDR3 spans 14 residues. CDR3 nucleotides: TGTGCCAGCAGCTTAGGTACAGGGGTACTCGAGCAGTACTTC. Its translation: CASSLGTGVLEQYF.

V is TRBV9 and J is TRBJ2-2; D is uncertain. The length of the CDR3 is 15 residues. CDR1 is SGDLS, CDR2 YYNGEE, per germline. V was trimmed by 1 base and J by 1 base, leaving 8 bases between them. The CDR3 sequence: CASSVTPQNTGELFF. The DNA for the CDR3 is TGTGCCAGCAGCGTAACACCCCAGAACACCGGGGAGCTGTTTTTT.

The chain links TRBV6-5 to TRBJ2-3, with a tentative D call TRBD2 (5 bases). The germline CDR1 and CDR2 sequences are MNHEY and SVGAGI. The CDR3 is 14 amino acids. Between the trimmed V and J ends, which lost 5 bases and 2 bases, there was a span of 11 bases. This chain's CDR3 is CASSPGNPTDTQYF. The CDR3 nucleotides read TGTGCCAGCAGTCCGGGGAACCCCACAGATACGCAGTATTTT.

The chain is built from TRBV5-4 and TRBJ2-4, with 9 nucleotides matching TRBD2. CDR3 length: 16 residues. Per the germline V gene, CDR1 is SGHNT and CDR2 is YYREEE (reference sequence). The J segment lost 3 bases and the V segment lost 4 bases, leaving 8 bases of the junction unmatched. CDR3 bases: TGTGCCAGCAGCGCAGGACAGCGGGGGGACAAAAACATTCAGTACTTC. This encodes CASSAGQRGDKNIQYF.

The V gene is TRBV29-1, the J gene TRBJ2-5, with TRBD2 as a possible D gene (5 bases). There are 17 residues in the CDR3. The V and J ends lost 1 base and 5 bases respectively, with 23 bases between them. Per the germline V gene, CDR1 is SQVTM and CDR2 is ANQGSEA. The CDR3 here is CSVEVADLGRMSETQYF. The CDR3 nucleotides read TGCAGCGTTGAAGTGGCGGACTTGGGGAGAATGAGTGAGACCCAGTACTTC.

This clone appeared a single time. V and J are TRBV5-1 and TRBJ1-4, with 9 bases that match TRBD1. Germline CDR1 is SGHRS and CDR2 is YFSETQ. After removal of 6 bases from V and 8 bases from J, the junction contained 8 bases not matched to a gene. The CDR3 runs to 14 residues. CDR3 sequence: CASKEQGAVEKLFF. The CDR3 bases are TGCGCCAGCAAAGAACAGGGGGCGGTGGAAAAACTGTTTTTT.

The chain joins TRBV5-1 to TRBJ2-1; no definite D call. The CDR3 spans 14 residues. Germline V gene data show CDR1 as SGHRS and CDR2 as YFSETQ. V was trimmed by 2 bases and J by 1 base, leaving 7 bases between them. CDR3 coding DNA: TGCGCCAGCAGCTTAGCCCTTTCCTACAATGAGCAGTTCTTC. It encodes CASSLALSYNEQFF. Based on the CDR3 plus reference TRBV5-1 and TRBJ2-1, the full variable domain is KAGVTQTPRYLIKTRGQQVTLSCSPISGHRSVSWYQQTPGQGLQFLFEYFSETQRNKGNFPGRFSGRQFSNSRSEMNVSTLELGDSALYLCASSLALSYNEQFFGPGTRLTVL.

This clone occurred once. V usage is TRBV4-1 and J usage is TRBJ2-7; 8 bases match TRBD2. Per germline, CDR1 MGHRA and CDR2 YSYEKL. J lost 4 bases, V lost 1 base, and 12 bases had no gene match. The CDR3 extends over 17 amino acids. CDR3 sequence reads: CASSQGSVAGGPYEQYF. Here the CDR3 DNA reads TGCGCCAGCAGCCAAGGATCCGTGGCGGGAGGACCATACGAGCAGTACTTC.

This rearrangement joins TRBV24-1 to TRBJ2-1, with 10 bases matching TRBD1. Trimming took 1 base from V and 3 from J; bases not matched to a gene: 2. Germline V gives CDR1 KGHDR, CDR2 SFDVKD. The CDR3 is made up of 16 amino acids. The CDR3 loop reads CATSDFGTGDYNEQFF. The CDR3 DNA reads as TGTGCCACCAGTGATTTTGGGACAGGGGACTACAATGAGCAGTTCTTC.

The chain has TRBV7-2 and TRBJ2-5; TRBD2 matches 7 bases. The CDR3 runs 17 residues. Germline CDR1 is SGHTA and CDR2 is FQGNSA. Losses at the gene ends were 1 base for V and 5 bases for J; bases not matched to a gene: 13. The CDR3 coding sequence is TGTGCCAGCAGCTTAGTTCATACGGCGGGAGCCCGGGAGACCCAGTACTTC. Its translation is CASSLVHTAGARETQYF.

The chain joins TRBV10-3 to TRBJ2-5, with D tentatively TRBD1 (6 bases). The CDR3 has 13 residues. Trimming removed 8 bases from V and 4 bases from J, with 14 bases in between. CDR1 and CDR2 from the germline V gene are ENHRY and SYGVKD. CDR3 in amino acids: CAIGRTRGETQYF. The DNA for the CDR3 is TGTGCCATCGGCCGGACCAGGGGAGAGACCCAGTACTTC.

The table lists this clone with a few counts. V gene TRBV6-5 combines with J gene TRBJ2-1, with TRBD2 as a possible D gene (5 bases). The V and J ends lost 6 bases and 15 bases respectively, with 21 bases between them. CDR3 size: 13 residues. Germline assignment: CDR1 MNHEY and CDR2 SVGAGI. In nucleotides, the CDR3 is TGTGCCAGCAGCCCAGGACTGCTCGGAATAGCGTTCTTC. Its translation: CASSPGLLGIAFF.

This chain uses TRBV7-2 with TRBJ2-3, with 10 bases fitting TRBD2. The junction had 2 bases not matched to a gene; V was cut back by 1 base and J by 4 bases. Germline CDR1 reads SGHTA; CDR2 reads FQGNSA. The CDR3 runs 15 residues. The CDR3 coding sequence is TGTGCCAGCAGCTTAGTAGGGACTAGCGCAGATACGCAGTATTTT. Amino acid sequence: CASSLVGTSADTQYF.

This chain connects TRBV10-2 to TRBJ1-5; D remains ambiguous. There are 13 residues in the CDR3. Trimming took off 10 bases at V and 7 bases at J, with 17 bases between the two ends. The germline CDR1 and CDR2 sequences are WSHSY and SAAADI. The CDR3 nucleotides read TGCGCCATCGGGTTCGAGTTGCGGCAGCCCCAGCATTTT. It yields the protein CAIGFELRQPQHF.

This rearrangement joins TRBV7-6 to TRBJ2-1, with 7 positions matching TRBD1. The junction had 12 bases not matched to a gene; V was cut back by 5 bases and J by 2 bases. Per germline, CDR1 SGHVS and CDR2 FNYEAQ. CDR3 length equals 17 residues. The CDR3 sequence is CASSRDRNYPAYNEQFF. The CDR3 DNA reads as TGTGCCAGCAGCCGGGACAGAAATTATCCCGCCTACAATGAGCAGTTCTTC.

This chain joins TRBV5-1 and TRBJ1-3; D is uncertain. The CDR3 covers 14 residues. Looked up from germline, CDR1 is SGHRS and CDR2 is YFSETQ. Trimming shortened V by 4 bases and J by 0 bases, and 8 bases separated the two germline ends. The DNA of the CDR3 is TGCGCCAGCAGCGCGGGATTCTCTGGAAACACCATATATTTT. It specifies CASSAGFSGNTIYF. Complete variable domain (other parts from reference TRBV5-1 and TRBJ1-3): KAGVTQTPRYLIKTRGQQVTLSCSPISGHRSVSWYQQTPGQGLQFLFEYFSETQRNKGNFPGRFSGRQFSNSRSEMNVSTLELGDSALYLCASSAGFSGNTIYFGEGSWLTVV.

The V and J genes are TRBV19 and TRBJ2-3; 13 nucleotides line up with TRBD2. The CDR3 is made up of 15 amino acids. The V and J ends lost 6 bases and 0 bases, in that order; junction bases with no gene match: 0. Germline CDR1 is LNHDA and CDR2 is SQIVND (reference sequence). The CDR3 protein is CASRGLAGSTDTQYF. The CDR3 nucleotides read TGTGCCAGTAGGGGACTAGCGGGAAGCACAGATACGCAGTATTTT.

The chain uses TRBV6-2 or TRBV6-3 and TRBJ2-7; 8 nucleotides line up with TRBD1. J gave up 6 bases and V 2 bases, and 12 bases lay outside the gene matches. CDR1 and CDR2 (germline): MNHEY, SVGEGT. The CDR3 extends over 16 amino acids. The CDR3 DNA reads as TGTGCCAGCAGTTACACCTCAGGGGGCGTTCGGAGCGAGCAGTACGTC. The encoded protein is CASSYTSGGVRSEQYV.

The V call is TRBV12-5, the J call TRBJ2-2, with a tentative D call TRBD2 (6 bases). In germline, CDR1 is LGHNT, CDR2 FRNRAP. This CDR3 has 13 amino acids. V lost 5 bases, J lost 5 bases, and 9 bases lay in between. The CDR3 reads CASGAAGTGELFF. CDR3 coding DNA: TGTGCTAGTGGTGCCGCGGGGACCGGGGAGCTGTTTTTT.

V is TRBV6-5 and J is TRBJ1-5; D unclear. The V gene's germline CDR1 is MNHEY and CDR2 SVGAGI. The CDR3 totals 12 residues. The ends were cut back, 6 bases at V and 4 bases at J, with 7 bases in the middle. This CDR3 reads CASRGGNQPQHF. The DNA of the CDR3 is TGTGCCAGCAGGGGAGGGAATCAGCCCCAGCATTTT.

The V call is TRBV30, the J call TRBJ1-1, with D tentatively TRBD1 (5 bases). Germline lookup yields CDR1 GTSNPN and CDR2 SVGIG (reference sequence). The CDR3 has 14 residues. Trimming cost V 3 bases and J 1 base, with 12 bases left between them. CDR3 region: CAWRTRQTNTEAFF. The CDR3 DNA follows: TGTGCCTGGAGGACCCGACAGACGAACACTGAAGCTTTCTTT.

The chain is built from TRBV7-3 and TRBJ2-5; 8 positions match TRBD1. J lost 5 bases, V lost 6 bases, and 8 bases had no gene match. Germline V gene sequence: CDR1 SGHTA, CDR2 FQGTGA. The CDR3 extends over 14 amino acids. CDR3 DNA sequence: TGTGCCAGCAGTTCCAGGGGGCGCACGGAGACCCAGTACTTC. The encoded protein is CASSSRGRTETQYF.

The chain recombines TRBV3-1 (or the pseudogene TRBV3-2) with TRBJ1-2; tentative D call: TRBD1 (6 bases). This CDR3 comprises 14 residues. The V gene lost 4 bases and the J gene lost 3 bases, with 12 bases spanning the gap. The germline CDR1 and CDR2 sequences are LGHDT and YNNKEL (reference sequence). CDR3 sequence: CASSRPGDDYGYTF. CDR3 DNA: TGTGCCAGCAGCCGTCCAGGGGACGACTATGGCTACACCTTC.

The rearrangement joins TRBV5-1 to TRBJ1-1; weak D call: TRBD1 (5 bases). Germline V gene sequence: CDR1 SGHRS, CDR2 YFSETQ. The V gene lost 0 bases and the J gene lost 5 bases, with 14 bases spanning the gap. The CDR3 spans 15 residues. The CDR3 is CASSLEPDKGTEAFF. The CDR3, as DNA: TGCGCCAGCAGCTTGGAGCCAGATAAGGGGACTGAAGCTTTCTTT.

The chain is built from TRBV6-5 and TRBJ2-1; tentative D call: TRBD2 (6 bases). Germline loops: CDR1 MNHEY, CDR2 SVGAGI. This CDR3 region has 15 residues. The V gene lost 5 bases and the J gene lost 9 bases, with 20 bases spanning the gap. The CDR3 DNA follows: TGTGCCAGCAGTCGTATTATCGGGAGTCATGCTGAGCAGTTCTTC. Translating it yields CASSRIIGSHAEQFF.

The CDR3 spells CASSYSDSTEAFF. The DNA for the CDR3 is TGTGCCAGCAGTTACTCGGACAGCACTGAAGCTTTCTTT. The V gene is TRBV6-5, the J gene TRBJ1-1; possibly TRBD1 for D (6 bases). The CDR3 contains 13 residues. Germline loops: CDR1 MNHEY, CDR2 SVGAGI. Trimming left V 0 bases short and J 4 bases short, with 6 bases between.

The chain carries TRBV2 and TRBJ1-1; 8 nucleotides agree with TRBD1. The CDR3 loop spans 14 amino acids. From germline, CDR1 is SNHLY and CDR2 FYNNEI. Losses at the gene ends were 8 bases for V and 1 base for J; bases not matched to a gene: 6. This CDR3 is CASGRQGRNTEAFF. CDR3 in DNA: TGTGCCAGCGGCCGACAGGGGAGGAACACTGAAGCTTTCTTT.